This TCR beta chain emerged from a study of blood T cell repertoires in COVID-19. The J segment lost 6 bases and the V segment lost 6 bases, leaving 7 bases of the junction unmatched. The CDR3 is 13 amino acids. The protocol was immunoSEQ multiplex PCR, while the TCRdb copy is restricted to in-frame clones and leaves out a portion. The table records about 350,000 clones, approximately 90% of them present only once. Sequenced: peripheral blood. The sequence came from a woman aged 55-70 years with COVID-19, enrolled during active disease. The rearrangement joins TRBV12-3 or TRBV12-4 to TRBJ1-1, with TRBD1 identical over 7 bases. CDR3 nucleotides: TGTGCCAGCAGGGAGACAGGGCCCGCTGAAGCTTTCTTT. Translation: CASRETGPAEAFF.